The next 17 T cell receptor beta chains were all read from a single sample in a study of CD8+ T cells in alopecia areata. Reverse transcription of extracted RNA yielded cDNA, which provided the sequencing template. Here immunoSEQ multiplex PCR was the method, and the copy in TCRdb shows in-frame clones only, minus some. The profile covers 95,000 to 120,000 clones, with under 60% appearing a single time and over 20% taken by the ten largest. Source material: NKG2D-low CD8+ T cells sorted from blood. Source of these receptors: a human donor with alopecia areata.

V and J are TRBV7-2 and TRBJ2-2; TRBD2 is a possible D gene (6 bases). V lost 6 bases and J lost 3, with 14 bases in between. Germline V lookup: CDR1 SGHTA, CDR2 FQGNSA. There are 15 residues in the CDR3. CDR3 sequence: CASRGGISDTGELFF. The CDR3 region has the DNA TGTGCCAGCAGAGGCGGGATTTCGGACACCGGGGAGCTGTTTTTT.

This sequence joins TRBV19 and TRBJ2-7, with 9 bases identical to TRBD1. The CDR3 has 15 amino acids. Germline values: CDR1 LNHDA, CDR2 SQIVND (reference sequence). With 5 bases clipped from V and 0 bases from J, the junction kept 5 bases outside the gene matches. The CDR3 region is CASSYPGQGSYEQYF. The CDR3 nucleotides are TGTGCCAGTAGTTACCCGGGACAGGGCTCCTACGAGCAGTACTTC.

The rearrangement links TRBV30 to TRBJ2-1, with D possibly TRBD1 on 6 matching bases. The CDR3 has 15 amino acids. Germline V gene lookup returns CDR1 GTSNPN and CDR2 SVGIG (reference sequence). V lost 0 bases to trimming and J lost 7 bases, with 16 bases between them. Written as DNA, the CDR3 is TGTGCCTGGAGTGTCGGGACACGCAGGTCTAATGAGCAGTTCTTC. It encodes CAWSVGTRRSNEQFF.

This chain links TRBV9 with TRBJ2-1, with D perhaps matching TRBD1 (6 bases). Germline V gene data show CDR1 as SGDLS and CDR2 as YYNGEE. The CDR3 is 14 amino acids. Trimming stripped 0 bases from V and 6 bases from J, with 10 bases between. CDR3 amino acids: CASSVDGGGNEQFF. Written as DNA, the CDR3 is TGTGCCAGCAGCGTAGATGGGGGCGGCAATGAGCAGTTCTTC.

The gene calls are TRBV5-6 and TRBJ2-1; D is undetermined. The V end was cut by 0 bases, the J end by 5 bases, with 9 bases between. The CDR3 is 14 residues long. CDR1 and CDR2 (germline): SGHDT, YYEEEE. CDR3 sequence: CASSLAVENNEQFF. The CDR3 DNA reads TGTGCCAGCAGCTTGGCCGTAGAGAACAATGAGCAGTTCTTC.

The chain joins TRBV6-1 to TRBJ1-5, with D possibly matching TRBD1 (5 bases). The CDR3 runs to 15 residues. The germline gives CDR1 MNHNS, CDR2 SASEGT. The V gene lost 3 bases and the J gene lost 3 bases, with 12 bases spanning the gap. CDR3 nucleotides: TGTGCCAGCAGTGAGGGAGGGACTCCCAATCAGCCCCAGCATTTT. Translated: CASSEGGTPNQPQHF.

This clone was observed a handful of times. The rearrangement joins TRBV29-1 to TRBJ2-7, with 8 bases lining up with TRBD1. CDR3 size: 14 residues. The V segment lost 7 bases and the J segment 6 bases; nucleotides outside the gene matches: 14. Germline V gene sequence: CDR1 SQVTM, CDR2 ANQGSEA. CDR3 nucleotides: TGCAGCGCAGGATCCGGGACAGGCTTAAGCGAGCAGTACTTC. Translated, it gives CSAGSGTGLSEQYF.

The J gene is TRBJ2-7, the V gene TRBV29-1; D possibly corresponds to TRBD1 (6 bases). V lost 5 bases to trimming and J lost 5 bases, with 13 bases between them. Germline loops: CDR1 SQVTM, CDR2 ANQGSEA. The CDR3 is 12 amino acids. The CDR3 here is CSVWDISHEQYF. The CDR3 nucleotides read TGCAGCGTTTGGGACATCAGCCACGAGCAGTACTTC.

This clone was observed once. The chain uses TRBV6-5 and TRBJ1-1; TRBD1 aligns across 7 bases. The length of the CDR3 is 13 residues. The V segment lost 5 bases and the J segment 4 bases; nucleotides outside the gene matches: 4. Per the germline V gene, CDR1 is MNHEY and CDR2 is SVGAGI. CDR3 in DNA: TGTGCCAGCAGTATCAGGGGGGGCACTGAAGCTTTCTTT. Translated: CASSIRGGTEAFF.

DNA of the CDR3: TGTGCCAGCAGCTTGGAACCGGGACAGGGGGAGCGTGGCTACACCTTC. The encoded protein is CASSLEPGQGERGYTF. The chain is built from TRBV5-6 and TRBJ1-2; 11 nucleotides match TRBD1. Trimming cost V 0 bases and J 7 bases; bases outside gene matches: 8. The CDR3 sequence is 16 residues long. Germline V lookup: CDR1 SGHDT, CDR2 YYEEEE.

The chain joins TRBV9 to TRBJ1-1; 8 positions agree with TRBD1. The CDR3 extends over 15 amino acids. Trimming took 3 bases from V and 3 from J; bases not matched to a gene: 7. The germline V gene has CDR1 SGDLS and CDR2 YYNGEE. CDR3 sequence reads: CASSARDRFYTEAFF. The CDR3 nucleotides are TGTGCCAGCAGCGCGCGGGACAGGTTTTACACTGAAGCTTTCTTT. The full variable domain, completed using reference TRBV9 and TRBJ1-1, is DSGVTQTPKHLITATGQRVTLRCSPRSGDLSVYWYQQSLDQGLQFLIQYYNGEERAKGNILERFSAQQFPDLHSELNLSSLELGDSALYFCASSARDRFYTEAFFGQGTRLTVV.

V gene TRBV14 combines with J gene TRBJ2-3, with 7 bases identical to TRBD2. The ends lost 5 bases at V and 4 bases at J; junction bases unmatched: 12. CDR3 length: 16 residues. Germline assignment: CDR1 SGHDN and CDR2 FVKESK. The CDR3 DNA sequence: TGTGCCAGCAGCACCCCTGGAGCGGGACGTGCAGATACGCAGTATTTT. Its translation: CASSTPGAGRADTQYF.

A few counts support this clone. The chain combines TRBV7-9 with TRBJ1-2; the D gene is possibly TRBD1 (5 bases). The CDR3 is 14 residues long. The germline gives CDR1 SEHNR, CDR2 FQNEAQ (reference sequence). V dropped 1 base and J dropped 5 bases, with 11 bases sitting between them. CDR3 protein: CASSLDGTVYGYTF. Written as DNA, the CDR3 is TGTGCCAGCAGCTTAGACGGGACTGTTTATGGCTACACCTTC.

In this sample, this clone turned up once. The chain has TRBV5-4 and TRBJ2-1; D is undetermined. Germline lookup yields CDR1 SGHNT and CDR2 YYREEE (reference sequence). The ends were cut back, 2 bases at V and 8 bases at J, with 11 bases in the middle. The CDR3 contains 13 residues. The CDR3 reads CASSFWKGDEQFF. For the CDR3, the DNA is TGTGCCAGCAGCTTCTGGAAAGGCGATGAGCAGTTCTTC.

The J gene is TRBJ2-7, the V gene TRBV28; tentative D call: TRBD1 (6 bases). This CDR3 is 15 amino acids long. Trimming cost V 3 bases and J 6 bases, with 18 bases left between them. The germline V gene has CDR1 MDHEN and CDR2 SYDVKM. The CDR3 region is CASSLQTGYRAEQYF. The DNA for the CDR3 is TGTGCCAGCAGTTTGCAGACAGGATATCGGGCCGAGCAGTACTTC. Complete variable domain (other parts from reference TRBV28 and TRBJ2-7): DVKVTQSSRYLVKRTGEKVFLECVQDMDHENMFWYRQDPGLGLRLIYFSYDVKMKEKGDIPEGYSVSREKKERFSLILESASTNQTSMYLCASSLQTGYRAEQYFGPGTRLTVT.

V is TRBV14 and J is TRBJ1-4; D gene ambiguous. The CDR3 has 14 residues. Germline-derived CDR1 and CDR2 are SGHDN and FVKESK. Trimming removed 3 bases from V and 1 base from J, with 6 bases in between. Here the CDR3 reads CASSQLLTNEKLFF. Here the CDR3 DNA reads TGTGCCAGCAGCCAGCTGCTAACTAATGAAAAACTGTTTTTT.

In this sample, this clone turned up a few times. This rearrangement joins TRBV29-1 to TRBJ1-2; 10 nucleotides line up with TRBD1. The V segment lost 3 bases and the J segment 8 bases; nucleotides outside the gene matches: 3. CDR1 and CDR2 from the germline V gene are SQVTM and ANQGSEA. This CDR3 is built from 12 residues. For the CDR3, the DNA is TGCAGCGTTGACGGACAGGGGGTAGGCTACACCTTC. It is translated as CSVDGQGVGYTF.